This TCR beta chain was obtained from a study of blood T cell repertoires in COVID-19. At the level of the study: Specimens from acute and convalescent COVID-19 originated in the United States, Italy and Spain. In each case, the material was cDNA or gDNA derived from T cells, B-cell-depleted T cells, or PBMCs.

In the original analysis: Nucleated cell counts were estimated from reference gene primer amplification. Some clones are missing from TCRdb's copy, which holds only in-frame ones; the method was immunoSEQ multiplex PCR. The V and J calls and the clone size are those of that table, but D and trimming were determined from the DNA. Of 65,000 or so clones in the sample, around 75% are singletons; the top ten hold 25%. CDR3 length: 15 residues. Germline CDR1 and CDR2: MDHEN and SYDVKM. The V and J ends lost 6 bases and 3 bases respectively, with 16 bases between them. What was sequenced was peripheral blood. This TCR was recovered from a human donor in a cohort sampled during active COVID-19. This chain connects TRBV28 to TRBJ2-3, with D possibly TRBD2 on 7 matching bases. In DNA, the CDR3 is TGTGCCAGCAGAGACGGGGGGCTAGGGACAGATACGCAGTATTTT. It translates to CASRDGGLGTDTQYF.